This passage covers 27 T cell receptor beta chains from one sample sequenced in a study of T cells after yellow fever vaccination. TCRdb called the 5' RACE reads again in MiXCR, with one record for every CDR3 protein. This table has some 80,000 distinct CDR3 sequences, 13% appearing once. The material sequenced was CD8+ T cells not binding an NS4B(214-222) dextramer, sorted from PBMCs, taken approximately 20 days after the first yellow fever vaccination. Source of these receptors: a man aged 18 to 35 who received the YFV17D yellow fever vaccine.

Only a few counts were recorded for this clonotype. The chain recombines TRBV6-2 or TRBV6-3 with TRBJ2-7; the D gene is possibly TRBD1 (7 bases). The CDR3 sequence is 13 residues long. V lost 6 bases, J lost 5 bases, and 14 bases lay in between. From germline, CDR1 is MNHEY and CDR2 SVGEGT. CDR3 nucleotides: TGTGCCAGCAGAAAATCCAGGGGGGACGAGCAGTACGTC. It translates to CASRKSRGDEQYV.

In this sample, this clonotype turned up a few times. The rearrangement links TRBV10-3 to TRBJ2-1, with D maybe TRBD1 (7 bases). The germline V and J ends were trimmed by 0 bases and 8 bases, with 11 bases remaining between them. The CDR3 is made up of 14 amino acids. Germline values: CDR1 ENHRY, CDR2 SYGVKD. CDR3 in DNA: TGTGCCATCAGTGAGTCCGACAGGGAGGATGAGCAGTTCTTC. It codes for CAISESDREDEQFF.

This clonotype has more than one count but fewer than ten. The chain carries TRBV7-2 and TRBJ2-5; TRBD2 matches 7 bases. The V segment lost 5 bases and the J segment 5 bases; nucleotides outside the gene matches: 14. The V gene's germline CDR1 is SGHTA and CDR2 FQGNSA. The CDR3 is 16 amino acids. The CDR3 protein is CASSRPWAGVGETQYF. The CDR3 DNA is TGTGCCAGCAGCCGCCCGTGGGCGGGGGTTGGGGAGACCCAGTACTTC.

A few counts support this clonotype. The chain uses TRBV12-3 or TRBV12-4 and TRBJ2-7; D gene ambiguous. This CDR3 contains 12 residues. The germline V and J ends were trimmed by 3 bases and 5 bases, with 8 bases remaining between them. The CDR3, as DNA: TGTGCCAGCAGTTTTTACCCCCACGAGCAGTACTTC. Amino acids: CASSFYPHEQYF.

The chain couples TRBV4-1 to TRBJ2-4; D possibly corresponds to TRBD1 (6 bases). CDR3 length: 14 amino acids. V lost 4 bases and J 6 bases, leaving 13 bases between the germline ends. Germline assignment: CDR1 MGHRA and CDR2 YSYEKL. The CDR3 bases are TGCGCCAGCAGCCGAAAGATAGGGGGAAACATTCAGTACTTC. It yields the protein CASSRKIGGNIQYF.

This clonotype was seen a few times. CDR3 in DNA: TGCGCCAGCAGCCTTAGCGGGCACTCCTACAATGAGCAGTTCTTC. Translation gives CASSLSGHSYNEQFF. The J gene is TRBJ2-1, the V gene TRBV5-1, with 7 positions matching TRBD2. The CDR3 runs 15 residues. The junction had 4 bases not matched to a gene; V was cut back by 4 bases and J by 0 bases. Germline CDR1 and CDR2: SGHRS and YFSETQ.

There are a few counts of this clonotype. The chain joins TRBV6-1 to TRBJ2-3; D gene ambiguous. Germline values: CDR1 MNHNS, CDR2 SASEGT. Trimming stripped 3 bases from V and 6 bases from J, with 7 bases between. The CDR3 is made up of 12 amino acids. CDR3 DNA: TGTGCCAGCAGTGATTTTGCGGATACGCAGTATTTT. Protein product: CASSDFADTQYF.

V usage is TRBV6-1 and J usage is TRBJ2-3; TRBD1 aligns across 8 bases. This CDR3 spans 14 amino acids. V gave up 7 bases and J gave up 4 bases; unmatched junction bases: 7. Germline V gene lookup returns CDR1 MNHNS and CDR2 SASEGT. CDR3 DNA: TGTGCCAGCACTACGGACAGGGACCCAGATACGCAGTATTTT. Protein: CASTTDRDPDTQYF.

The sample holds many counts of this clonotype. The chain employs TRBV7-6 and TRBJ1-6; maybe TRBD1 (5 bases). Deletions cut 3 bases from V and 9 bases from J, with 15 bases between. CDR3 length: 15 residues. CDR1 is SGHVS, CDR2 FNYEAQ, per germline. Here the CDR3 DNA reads TGTGCCAGCAGCTTGAATGGGGGAAGGGGTTCACCCCTCCACTTT. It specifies CASSLNGGRGSPLHF.

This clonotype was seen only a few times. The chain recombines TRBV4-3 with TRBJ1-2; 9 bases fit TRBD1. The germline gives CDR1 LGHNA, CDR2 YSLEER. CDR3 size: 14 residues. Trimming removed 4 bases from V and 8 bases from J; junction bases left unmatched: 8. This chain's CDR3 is CASSPGTGTGGYTF. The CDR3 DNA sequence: TGCGCCAGCAGCCCAGGGACAGGGACCGGGGGCTACACCTTC.

CDR3 region: CASNRGGIYNEQFF. CDR3 DNA: TGTGCCAGCAATAGAGGCGGGATTTACAATGAGCAGTTCTTC. This chain uses TRBV6-2 or TRBV6-3 with TRBJ2-1; possible D gene TRBD2, 6 bases. This CDR3 comprises 14 residues. CDR1 and CDR2 from the germline V gene are MNHEY and SVGEGT. Trimming removed 7 bases from V and 4 bases from J, with 14 bases in between.

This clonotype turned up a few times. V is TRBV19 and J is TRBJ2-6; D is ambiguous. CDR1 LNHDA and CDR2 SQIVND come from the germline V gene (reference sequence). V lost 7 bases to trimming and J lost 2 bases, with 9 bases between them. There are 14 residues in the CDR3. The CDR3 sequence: CASMGRAGANVLTF. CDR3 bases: TGTGCCAGTATGGGTAGGGCTGGGGCCAACGTCCTGACTTTC.

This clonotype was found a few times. The CDR3 DNA reads as TGCGCCAGCAGACACCCCGGGACAGGGAACTCCTACGAGCAGTACTTC. Amino acids: CASRHPGTGNSYEQYF. The gene calls are TRBV10-2 and TRBJ2-7; 9 bases map to TRBD1. V gave up 6 bases and J gave up 0 bases; unmatched junction bases: 9. This CDR3 is 16 amino acids long. From germline, CDR1 is WSHSY and CDR2 SAAADI.

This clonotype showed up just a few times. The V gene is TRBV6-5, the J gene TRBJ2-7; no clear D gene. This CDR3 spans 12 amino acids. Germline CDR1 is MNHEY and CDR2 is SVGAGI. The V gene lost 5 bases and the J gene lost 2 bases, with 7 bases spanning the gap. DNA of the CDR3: TGTGCCAGCAGTCAGGACGCCTACGAGCAGTACTTC. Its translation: CASSQDAYEQYF.

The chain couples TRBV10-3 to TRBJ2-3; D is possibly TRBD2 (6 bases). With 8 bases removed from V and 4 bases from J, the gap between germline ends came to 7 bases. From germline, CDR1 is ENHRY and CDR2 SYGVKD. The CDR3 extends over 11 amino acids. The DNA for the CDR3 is TGTGCCATCGGCGGGGCAGATACGCAGTATTTT. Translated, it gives CAIGGADTQYF.

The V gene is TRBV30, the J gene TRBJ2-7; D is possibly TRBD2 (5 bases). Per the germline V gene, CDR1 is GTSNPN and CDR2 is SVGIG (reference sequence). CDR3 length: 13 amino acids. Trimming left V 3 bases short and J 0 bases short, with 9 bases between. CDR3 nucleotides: TGTGCCTGGAGGACCGGGGTCTCCTACGAGCAGTACTTC. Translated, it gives CAWRTGVSYEQYF.

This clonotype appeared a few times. CDR3 nucleotides: TGCGCCAGCAGCCAAGATTGGGCAGCTACTAACTATGGCTACACCTTC. The encoded protein is CASSQDWAATNYGYTF. The genes are TRBV4-3 and TRBJ1-2; no clear D. This CDR3 region has 16 residues. Germline V gene sequence: CDR1 LGHNA, CDR2 YSLEER. Trimming took 0 bases from V and 0 from J, leaving 11 bases between them.

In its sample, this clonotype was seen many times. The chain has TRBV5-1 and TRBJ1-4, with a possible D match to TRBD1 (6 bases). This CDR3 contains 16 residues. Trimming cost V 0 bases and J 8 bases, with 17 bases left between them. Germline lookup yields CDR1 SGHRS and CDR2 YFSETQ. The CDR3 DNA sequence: TGCGCCAGCAGCTTGGGCCACAGGGCAGAAGGAGAAAAACTGTTTTTT. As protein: CASSLGHRAEGEKLFF. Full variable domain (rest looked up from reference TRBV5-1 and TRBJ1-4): KAGVTQTPRYLIKTRGQQVTLSCSPISGHRSVSWYQQTPGQGLQFLFEYFSETQRNKGNFPGRFSGRQFSNSRSEMNVSTLELGDSALYLCASSLGHRAEGEKLFFGSGTQLSVL.

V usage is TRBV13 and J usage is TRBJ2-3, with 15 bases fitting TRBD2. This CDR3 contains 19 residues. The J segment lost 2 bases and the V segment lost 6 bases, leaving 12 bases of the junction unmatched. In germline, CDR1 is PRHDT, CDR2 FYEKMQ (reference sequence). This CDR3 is CASSSLRTSGGENTDTQYF. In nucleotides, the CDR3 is TGTGCCAGCAGTTCCCTGCGGACTAGCGGGGGGGAAAACACAGATACGCAGTATTTT.

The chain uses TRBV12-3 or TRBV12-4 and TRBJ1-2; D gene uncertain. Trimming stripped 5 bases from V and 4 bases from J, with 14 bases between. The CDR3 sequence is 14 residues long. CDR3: CASSTGPGFYGYTF. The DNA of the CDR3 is TGTGCCAGCAGTACCGGACCGGGATTCTATGGCTACACCTTC.

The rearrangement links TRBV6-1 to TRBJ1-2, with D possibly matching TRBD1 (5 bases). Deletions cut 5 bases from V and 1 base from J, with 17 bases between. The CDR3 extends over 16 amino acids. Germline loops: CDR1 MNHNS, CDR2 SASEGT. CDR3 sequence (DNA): TGTGCCAGCAGTCGCCTGGGGACGGGCTATAACTATGGCTACACCTTC. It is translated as CASSRLGTGYNYGYTF.

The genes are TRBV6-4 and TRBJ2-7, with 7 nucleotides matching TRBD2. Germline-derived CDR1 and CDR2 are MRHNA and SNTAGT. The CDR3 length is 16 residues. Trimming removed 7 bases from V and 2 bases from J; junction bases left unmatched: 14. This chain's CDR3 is CASIIEKRGPTYEQYV. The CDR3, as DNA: TGTGCCAGCATAATCGAGAAGCGGGGACCTACCTACGAGCAGTACGTC.

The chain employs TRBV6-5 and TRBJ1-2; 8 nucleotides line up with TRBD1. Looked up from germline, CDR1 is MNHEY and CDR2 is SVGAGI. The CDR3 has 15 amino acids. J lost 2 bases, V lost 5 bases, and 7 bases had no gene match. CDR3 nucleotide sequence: TGTGCCAGCAGTCTAACACAGGGGGGGAACTATGGCTACACCTTC. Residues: CASSLTQGGNYGYTF.

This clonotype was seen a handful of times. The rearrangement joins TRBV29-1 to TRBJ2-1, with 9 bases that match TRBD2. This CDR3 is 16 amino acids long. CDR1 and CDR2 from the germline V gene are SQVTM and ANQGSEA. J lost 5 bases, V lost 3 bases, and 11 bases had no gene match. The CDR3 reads CSVELLASGVNNEQFF. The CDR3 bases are TGCAGCGTTGAGCTGTTGGCTAGCGGGGTAAACAATGAGCAGTTCTTC.

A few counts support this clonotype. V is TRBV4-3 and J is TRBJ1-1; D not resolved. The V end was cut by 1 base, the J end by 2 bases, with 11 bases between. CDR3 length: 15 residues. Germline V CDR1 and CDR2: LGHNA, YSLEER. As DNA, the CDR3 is TGCGCCAGCAGCCAAGCGTTCGTCGGAAACACTGAAGCTTTCTTT. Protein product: CASSQAFVGNTEAFF.

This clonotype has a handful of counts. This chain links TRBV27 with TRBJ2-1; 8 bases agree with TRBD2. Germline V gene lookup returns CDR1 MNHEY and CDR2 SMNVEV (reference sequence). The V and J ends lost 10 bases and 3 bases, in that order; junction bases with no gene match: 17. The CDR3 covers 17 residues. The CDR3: CATGGGGLYPRYNEQFF. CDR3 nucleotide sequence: TGTGCCACCGGCGGCGGGGGGCTATATCCCCGCTACAATGAGCAGTTCTTC.

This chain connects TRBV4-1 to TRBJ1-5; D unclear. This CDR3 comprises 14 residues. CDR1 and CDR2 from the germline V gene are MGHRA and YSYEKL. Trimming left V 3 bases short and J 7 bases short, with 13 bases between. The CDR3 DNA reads TGCGCCAGCAGCCATTTAGTGGTATACCAGCCCCAGCATTTT. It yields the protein CASSHLVVYQPQHF.